Sequencing of this T cell receptor beta chain was carried out in a study of shared clonotypes between healthy human individuals. Profiling relied on immunoSEQ multiplex PCR, and the TCRdb table lists in-frame clones only, not all of them. Among about 680,000 clones, 55% to 85% were seen once, and the ten largest hold 1.5% to 2%. V was clipped by 9 bases and J by 5 bases; unmatched bases: 26. The CDR3 sequence is 20 residues long. Whole-study findings and limits: Generation of non-shared clonotypes was less probable than generation of clonotypes shared by all four donors.

Concerning this clone: Its specificity is unknown.

The specimen sequenced was memory CD4+ T cells sorted from blood. Specified subset: CD45RA-negative fraction. This sequence joins TRBV6-7 and TRBJ2-2, with TRBD2 matching over 8 bases. TRBV6-7 is marked as an open reading frame, function uncertain. This TCR was recovered from a woman aged 25 to 39 in good health. CDR3 nucleotides: TGTGCCAGAAACCGACTGGAAAAAATTAGCGGGATCAGACAAACCGGGGAGCTGTTTTTT. It is translated as CARNRLEKISGIRQTGELFF.